A single sample is the source of the 21 T cell receptor beta chains below, sequenced in a study of blood T cell repertoires in COVID-19. The assay was immunoSEQ multiplex PCR, and TCRdb's table has in-frame clones only and misses some. The data contain roughly 250,000 clones, about 86% of them singletons. Source material: peripheral blood. The source is a woman older than 75 with acute or convalescent COVID-19.

The chain couples TRBV2 to TRBJ2-1; TRBD2 agrees at 11 bases. This CDR3 is built from 15 residues. Germline CDR1 is SNHLY and CDR2 is FYNNEI. The V gene end was trimmed by 7 bases and the J gene end by 7 bases; junction bases not matched to a gene: 9. CDR3 DNA: TGTGCCAGCACTCCGACTAGCGGGGTTGGGAATGAGCAGTTCTTC. This encodes CASTPTSGVGNEQFF.

This clone has just a few counts. The V and J genes are TRBV27 and TRBJ1-2, with D perhaps matching TRBD1 (5 bases). The CDR3 covers 13 residues. Trimming left V 4 bases short and J 5 bases short, with 11 bases between. Per the germline V gene, CDR1 is MNHEY and CDR2 is SMNVEV (reference sequence). The CDR3 sequence is CASSWTPFYGYTF. The CDR3, as DNA: TGTGCCAGCAGTTGGACACCGTTTTATGGCTACACCTTC.

The J gene is TRBJ1-4, the V gene TRBV14; 10 nucleotides align to TRBD1. The V gene end was trimmed by 4 bases and the J gene end by 7 bases; junction bases not matched to a gene: 6. Germline V CDR1 and CDR2: SGHDN, FVKESK. This CDR3 is 15 amino acids long. CDR3 sequence (DNA): TGTGCCAGCAGCCCGACAGGGGGCCGGGGTGAAAAACTGTTTTTT. Translated: CASSPTGGRGEKLFF.

The V call is TRBV4-1, the J call TRBJ1-6; unclear D gene. Germline V lookup: CDR1 MGHRA, CDR2 YSYEKL. V gave up 4 bases and J gave up 8 bases, with 12 bases separating them. The CDR3 totals 14 residues. This CDR3 is CASSLSISDSPLHF. In nucleotides, the CDR3 is TGCGCCAGCAGCCTTTCCATTTCGGATTCACCCCTCCACTTT.

This CDR3 reads CAIRGAGVGYTF. Here the CDR3 DNA reads TGTGCCATCCGGGGAGCGGGGGTTGGCTACACCTTC. The rearrangement joins TRBV10-3 to TRBJ1-2, with TRBD1 as a possible D gene (5 bases). Germline CDR1 and CDR2: ENHRY and SYGVKD. V lost 8 bases and J lost 7, with 14 bases in between. This CDR3 region has 12 residues.

The rearrangement links TRBV2 to TRBJ2-1; the D gene is possibly TRBD2 (5 bases). Germline CDR1 reads SNHLY; CDR2 reads FYNNEI. Trimming took off 4 bases at V and 0 bases at J, with 10 bases between the two ends. The CDR3 is made up of 15 amino acids. CDR3 sequence reads: CASSGRGFSYNEQFF. CDR3 nucleotides: TGTGCCAGCAGTGGTCGGGGATTCTCCTACAATGAGCAGTTCTTC.

This chain connects TRBV2 to TRBJ1-6; D remains unclear. Trimming shortened V by 5 bases and J by 6 bases, and 11 bases separated the two germline ends. The CDR3 loop spans 14 amino acids. Germline V CDR1 and CDR2: SNHLY, FYNNEI. CDR3 loop: CASSRRAPNSPLHF. The CDR3 DNA follows: TGTGCCAGCAGTAGGCGGGCCCCTAATTCACCCCTCCACTTT.

V and J are TRBV18 and TRBJ1-5, with a possible D match to TRBD1 (5 bases). The germline CDR1 and CDR2 sequences are KGHSH and LQKENI. V was pared by 4 bases and J by 4 bases, with 11 bases between. CDR3 length equals 14 residues. CDR3 amino acids: CASSRGGANQPQHF. Written as DNA, the CDR3 is TGTGCCAGCTCACGGGGGGGAGCGAATCAGCCCCAGCATTTT. The complete variable domain, with remaining parts taken from reference TRBV18 and TRBJ1-5, reads NAGVMQNPRHLVRRRGQEARLRCSPMKGHSHVYWYRQLPEEGLKFMVYLQKENIIDESGMPKERFSAEFPKEGPSILRIQQVVRGDSAAYFCASSRGGANQPQHFGDGTRLSIL.

V and J are TRBV5-4 and TRBJ2-7; the D gene is possibly TRBD1 (5 bases). Germline lookup yields CDR1 SGHNT and CDR2 YYREEE (reference sequence). Trimming cost V 5 bases and J 3 bases, with 9 bases left between them. CDR3 size: 12 residues. The CDR3 nucleotides are TGTGCCAGCAGTTTTGACAGCTACGAGCAGTACTTC. As protein: CASSFDSYEQYF. The full variable domain, rest sourced from reference TRBV5-4 and TRBJ2-7, is ETGVTQSPTHLIKTRGQQVTLRCSSQSGHNTVSWYQQALGQGPQFIFQYYREEENGRGNFPPRFSGLQFPNYSSELNVNALELDDSALYLCASSFDSYEQYFGPGTRLTVT.

V gene TRBV19 combines with J gene TRBJ1-4; 7 bases line up with TRBD1. This CDR3 has 15 residues. Germline lookup yields CDR1 LNHDA and CDR2 SQIVND (reference sequence). The V and J ends lost 2 bases and 3 bases, in that order; junction bases with no gene match: 3. The CDR3 nucleotides are TGTGCCAGTAGTATAAGACAGGGACCTAATGAAAAACTGTTTTTT. Amino acid sequence: CASSIRQGPNEKLFF. Drawing the rest from reference TRBV19 and TRBJ1-4, the complete variable domain is DGGITQSPKYLFRKEGQNVTLSCEQNLNHDAMYWYRQDPGQGLRLIYYSQIVNDFQKGDIAEGYSVSREKKESFPLTVTSAQKNPTAFYLCASSIRQGPNEKLFFGSGTQLSVL.

This clone was detected only once. V is TRBV6-5 and J is TRBJ1-4; 7 nucleotides align to TRBD1. The CDR3 consists of 15 residues. The V gene end was trimmed by 5 bases and the J gene end by 8 bases; junction bases not matched to a gene: 11. Germline CDR1 and CDR2: MNHEY and SVGAGI. DNA of the CDR3: TGTGCCAGCAGTCAACGGGACAGCAGGGGGGAAAAACTGTTTTTT. This gives the protein CASSQRDSRGEKLFF.

This clone turned up a few times. The chain combines TRBV7-3 with TRBJ2-2; 7 nucleotides agree with TRBD2. The CDR3 runs 13 residues. Germline assignment: CDR1 SGHTA and CDR2 FQGTGA. The V gene end was trimmed by 6 bases and the J gene end by 3 bases; junction bases not matched to a gene: 1. CDR3 coding DNA: TGTGCCAGCAGACGGGGGGACACCGGGGAGCTGTTTTTT. Its protein is CASRRGDTGELFF.

The rearrangement uses TRBV2 and TRBJ1-5; the D is unclear. The CDR3 runs 14 residues. Germline V gene data show CDR1 as SNHLY and CDR2 as FYNNEI. V lost 3 bases and J lost 5, with 11 bases in between. The CDR3 DNA reads TGTGCCAGCAGTGAGGCCAGTGCGGATCAGCCCCAGCATTTT. Amino acids: CASSEASADQPQHF. Filled out from reference TRBV2 and TRBJ1-5, the complete variable domain reads EPEVTQTPSHQVTQMGQEVILRCVPISNHLYFYWYRQILGQKVEFLVSFYNNEISEKSEIFDDQFSVERPDGSNFTLKIRSTKLEDSAMYFCASSEASADQPQHFGDGTRLSIL.

The chain links TRBV7-3 to TRBJ2-1; D may be TRBD1 (6 bases). Trimming stripped 0 bases from V and 5 bases from J, with 14 bases between. Germline CDR1 is SGHTA and CDR2 is FQGTGA. This CDR3 has 16 amino acids. Here the CDR3 reads CASSLTPGDRNNEQFF. CDR3 nucleotide sequence: TGTGCCAGCAGCTTAACCCCAGGGGATAGAAACAATGAGCAGTTCTTC.

This chain links TRBV2 with TRBJ1-2; D is unresolved. The CDR3 runs to 14 residues. V dropped 7 bases and J dropped 7 bases, with 19 bases sitting between them. The germline V gene encodes CDR1 SNHLY and CDR2 FYNNEI. The CDR3 DNA sequence: TGTGCCAGCACCCGAGCGGGAGATATGGGTGGCTACACCTTC. This codes for CASTRAGDMGGYTF.

V gene TRBV5-1 combines with J gene TRBJ1-6; D gene uncertain. From germline, CDR1 is SGHRS and CDR2 YFSETQ. This CDR3 has 15 residues. V lost 4 bases and J lost 7, with 15 bases in between. CDR3 sequence: CASSPSGSENSPLHF. The CDR3 nucleotides are TGCGCCAGCAGCCCCTCGGGGTCGGAGAATTCACCCCTCCACTTT.

This chain joins TRBV28 and TRBJ1-5; 10 bases fit TRBD1. V shed 4 bases and J 9 bases; nucleotides not matched to a gene: 15. Germline-derived CDR1 and CDR2 are MDHEN and SYDVKM. This CDR3 comprises 17 residues. The CDR3 is CASSSAGTGARIGPQHF. CDR3 sequence (DNA): TGTGCCAGCAGTTCCGCCGGGACAGGGGCCCGGATCGGGCCCCAGCATTTT.

This clone was counted once. The chain has TRBV6-5 and TRBJ2-7; 10 bases fit TRBD1. CDR1 is MNHEY, CDR2 SVGAGI, per germline. The CDR3 runs to 14 residues. With 5 bases clipped from V and 7 bases from J, the junction kept 8 bases outside the gene matches. DNA for the CDR3: TGTGCCAGCAGTACGGGACAGGGGATGAGGGAGCAGTACTTC. Translation gives CASSTGQGMREQYF.

On this clone itself: This sample includes further DNA sequences coding for the same CDR3. CDR3 DNA sequence: TGCGCCAGCAGCTTGGACAGGGGCCCCTACGAGCAGTACTTC. This encodes CASSLDRGPYEQYF. This chain joins TRBV5-1 and TRBJ2-7; 7 bases fit TRBD1. Per the germline V gene, CDR1 is SGHRS and CDR2 is YFSETQ. With 0 bases clipped from V and 2 bases from J, the junction kept 2 bases outside the gene matches. The CDR3 spans 14 residues.

For the CDR3, the DNA is TGTGCCAGCAGCACCTTACCAGCCGGGACATTTCCTACGAGGCAGTACTTC. It codes for CASSTLPAGTFPTRQYF. The rearrangement links TRBV5-8 to TRBJ2-7; D may be TRBD1 (6 bases). V shed 4 bases and J shed 9 bases, with 29 bases lying between them. Germline V CDR1 and CDR2: SGHTS, YDEGEE. This CDR3 is built from 17 residues.

The chain joins TRBV5-1 to TRBJ1-1, with D possibly being TRBD1 (5 bases). CDR1 is SGHRS and CDR2 is YFSETQ in the germline V gene. The V gene lost 2 bases and the J gene lost 5 bases, with 13 bases spanning the gap. The CDR3 sequence is 14 residues long. The CDR3 spells CASSFPGTGTEAFF. For the CDR3, the DNA is TGCGCCAGCAGCTTTCCAGGGACTGGGACTGAAGCTTTCTTT.